Listed here are 29 T cell receptor beta chains from one sample, sequenced in a study of T cells after yellow fever vaccination. Using its own MiXCR run on the 5' RACE reads, TCRdb lists one record per CDR3 protein. Of under 200,000 distinct CDR3 sequences listed, 6% to 7.5% are singletons. Specimen: CD4+ T cells sorted from PBMCs, collected less than 6 days after the first yellow fever vaccination. All receptors come from a man aged 18-30 years who received the YFV17D yellow fever vaccine.

Turning to this clonotype: The junction departs from germline at one end; a sequencing error may be responsible. The rearrangement uses TRBV5-6 and TRBJ1-5, with D perhaps TRBD1 (6 bases). The CDR3 loop spans 16 amino acids. CDR1 is SGHDT and CDR2 is YYEEEE in the germline V gene. The CDR3 reads CASSLSGAPSYQHQHF. The CDR3 DNA follows: TGTGCCAGCAGCTTGTCAGGGGCACCCTCTTATCAGCACCAGCATTTT.

This clonotype was detected many times. This chain joins TRBV7-9 and TRBJ1-6; D not resolved. Germline CDR1 SEHNR, CDR2 FQNEAQ (reference sequence). V was trimmed by 4 bases and J by 9 bases, leaving 7 bases between them. This CDR3 is 12 amino acids long. The CDR3 coding sequence is TGTGCCAGCAGCTCCGGGTTTTCACCCCTCCACTTT. It encodes CASSSGFSPLHF.

The sample holds a few counts of this clonotype. This chain links TRBV9 with TRBJ2-7; 11 bases are shared with TRBD1. With V trimmed by 8 bases and J by 5 bases, 15 bases remained unmatched. CDR1 SGDLS and CDR2 YYNGEE come from the germline V gene. The CDR3 contains 16 residues. CDR3 bases: TGTGCCAGTCTACCGGGACAGGGGGACGCGGCGGACGAGCAGTACTTC. This encodes CASLPGQGDAADEQYF.

This clonotype was counted ten times or more. V usage is TRBV7-2 and J usage is TRBJ1-6; no reliable D call. Deletions cut 3 bases from V and 7 bases from J, with 10 bases between. The CDR3 loop spans 14 amino acids. Germline CDR1 is SGHTA and CDR2 is FQGNSA. The CDR3 DNA follows: TGTGCCAGCAGCTTTGTGCGGGAAAATTCACCCCTCCACTTT. Its protein product is CASSFVRENSPLHF.

This clonotype was picked up many times. The chain links TRBV29-1 to TRBJ2-5; D remains unclear. CDR3 length equals 10 residues. The germline V gene encodes CDR1 SQVTM and CDR2 ANQGSEA. Between the trimmed V and J ends, which lost 4 bases and 1 base, there was a span of 1 base. The CDR3 here is CSVGQETQYF. CDR3 bases: TGCAGCGTTGGCCAAGAGACCCAGTACTTC.

This clonotype was seen once. A much larger clone lies a single base off, so this may be a read error. CDR3 nucleotides: TGCGCCAGCAGCCAAGATGGGGGGGAACCCCGCTCTGGAGACACCATATATTTT. Protein sequence: CASSQDGGEPRSGDTIYF. The genes are TRBV4-3 and TRBJ1-3; D is possibly TRBD1 (5 bases). This CDR3 spans 18 amino acids. Germline V CDR1 and CDR2: LGHNA, YSLEER.

This clonotype appeared a few times. CDR3 coding DNA: TGTGCCAGCTCACCACCTAGCGCGGGTAGCAATCAGCCCCAGCATTTT. It codes for CASSPPSAGSNQPQHF. The chain carries TRBV18 and TRBJ1-5; D is uncertain. CDR1 is KGHSH, CDR2 LQKENI, per germline. V gave up 0 bases and J gave up 0 bases, with 9 bases separating them. The CDR3 runs to 16 residues.

This clonotype was seen a handful of times. This chain connects TRBV2 to TRBJ2-7; no clear D gene. CDR3 length: 12 residues. V was shortened by 6 bases and J by 2 bases, with 8 bases between the two germline ends. CDR1 SNHLY and CDR2 FYNNEI come from the germline V gene. CDR3 DNA sequence: TGTGCCAGCAGGGTGACAACCTACGAGCAGTACTTC. Translated: CASRVTTYEQYF.

This clonotype was seen ten or more times. The rearrangement uses TRBV5-1 and TRBJ2-5; 7 bases line up with TRBD1. The V segment lost 3 bases and the J segment 3 bases; nucleotides outside the gene matches: 5. CDR1 and CDR2 (germline): SGHRS, YFSETQ. The CDR3 contains 14 residues. The CDR3 nucleotides are TGCGCCAGCAGCTGGGCCGGGACAGAAGAGACCCAGTACTTC. Translating it yields CASSWAGTEETQYF.

The sample holds a few counts of this clonotype. The rearrangement uses TRBV15 and TRBJ2-7; the D gene is possibly TRBD2 (6 bases). CDR3 length equals 16 residues. The germline CDR1 and CDR2 sequences are LNHNV and YYDKDF (reference sequence). Between the trimmed V and J ends, which lost 0 bases and 1 base, there was a span of 13 bases. In DNA form, the CDR3 reads TGTGCCACCAGCAGAGATCCGAACGGGGGATCCTACGAGCAGTACGTC. It encodes CATSRDPNGGSYEQYV.

This clonotype was observed at least ten times. This chain links TRBV6-5 with TRBJ2-2, with D perhaps TRBD1 (6 bases). The V and J ends lost 4 bases and 2 bases respectively, with 11 bases between them. The CDR3 spans 15 residues. From germline, CDR1 is MNHEY and CDR2 SVGAGI. The CDR3 DNA sequence: TGTGCCAGCAGTTGGACAGTGCCCAACACCGGGGAGCTGTTTTTT. It codes for CASSWTVPNTGELFF.

This clonotype was recorded at least ten times. This sequence joins TRBV20-1 and TRBJ2-3; TRBD2 agrees at 7 bases. The ends lost 2 bases at V and 4 bases at J; junction bases unmatched: 3. The V gene's germline CDR1 is DFQATT and CDR2 SNEGSKA (reference sequence). This CDR3 has 13 residues. The CDR3, as DNA: TGCAGTGCTAGATGGGAGGGAGCAGATACGCAGTATTTT. This translates into CSARWEGADTQYF.

In this sample, this clonotype turned up a few times. This chain joins TRBV7-2 and TRBJ2-6; 7 bases line up with TRBD1. The CDR3 length is 16 residues. Germline values: CDR1 SGHTA, CDR2 FQGNSA. After removal of 5 bases from V and 2 bases from J, the junction contained 6 bases not matched to a gene. The CDR3 DNA reads as TGTGCCAGCAGCCTCCCTCAGGGGGCTGGGGCCAACGTCCTGACTTTC. It translates to CASSLPQGAGANVLTF.

Ten or more counts support this clonotype. The chain combines TRBV5-1 with TRBJ2-1; 9 nucleotides line up with TRBD2. The germline gives CDR1 SGHRS, CDR2 YFSETQ. This CDR3 is built from 16 residues. The junction had 12 bases not matched to a gene; V was cut back by 4 bases and J by 7 bases. The CDR3 coding sequence is TGCGCCAGCAGCCACTCCGACGGGCGGGGGGGTAATGAGCAGTTCTTC. Residues: CASSHSDGRGGNEQFF.

This clonotype came up a few times. V usage is TRBV6-5 and J usage is TRBJ2-5, with unresolved D. CDR1 is MNHEY, CDR2 SVGAGI, per germline. V was clipped by 2 bases and J by 1 base, with 8 bases between them. This CDR3 spans 14 amino acids. CDR3 residues: CASSYMVPQETQYF. Written as DNA, the CDR3 is TGTGCCAGCAGTTACATGGTTCCCCAAGAGACCCAGTACTTC.

There are many counts of this clonotype. This sequence joins TRBV7-2 and TRBJ2-6, with D perhaps TRBD1 (5 bases). V was shortened by 5 bases and J by 1 base, with 9 bases between the two germline ends. Germline-derived CDR1 and CDR2 are SGHTA and FQGNSA. The length of the CDR3 is 15 residues. The CDR3 DNA is TGTGCCAGCAGCCCCAGGGTGTCTGGGGCCAACGTCCTGACTTTC. Its protein product is CASSPRVSGANVLTF.

This clonotype was observed at least ten times. The V call is TRBV27, the J call TRBJ2-7, with TRBD2 matching 15 bases. V lost 6 bases and J lost 5; bases outside the gene matches: 8. Germline assignment: CDR1 MNHEY and CDR2 SMNVEV (reference sequence). The CDR3 contains 16 residues. CDR3 sequence: CASRPGTSGGSDEQYF. CDR3 sequence (DNA): TGTGCCAGCAGACCCGGGACTAGCGGGGGGAGCGACGAGCAGTACTTC.

This clonotype turned up a few times. The V gene is TRBV5-1, the J gene TRBJ2-7; possible D gene TRBD1, 6 bases. Germline V lookup: CDR1 SGHRS, CDR2 YFSETQ. V shed 5 bases and J shed 0 bases, with 15 bases lying between them. CDR3 length equals 15 residues. The chain's CDR3 is CASRLLQGSSYEQYF. As DNA, the CDR3 is TGCGCCAGCAGACTATTACAGGGTAGCTCCTACGAGCAGTACTTC.

The V gene is TRBV30, the J gene TRBJ2-3; 11 bases match TRBD2. CDR1 and CDR2 (germline): GTSNPN, SVGIG (reference sequence). CDR3 length equals 14 residues. Trimming at V came to 4 bases and at J to 9 bases, leaving 9 bases not matched to a gene. This CDR3 is CAWISGGAERTQYF. The CDR3 bases are TGTGCCTGGATTAGCGGGGGGGCCGAGAGAACGCAGTATTTT.

This clonotype was detected many times. The V call is TRBV29-1, the J call TRBJ2-7; 7 bases line up with TRBD1. The germline gives CDR1 SQVTM, CDR2 ANQGSEA. V was pared by 4 bases and J by 3 bases, with 9 bases of the junction left unmatched. This CDR3 region has 14 residues. CDR3: CSVVHVRDSYEQYF. CDR3 in DNA: TGCAGCGTTGTACATGTCCGGGACAGCTACGAGCAGTACTTC.

The J gene is TRBJ2-3, the V gene TRBV4-3; D perhaps matches TRBD2 (6 bases). CDR3 length: 20 residues. Germline V gene data show CDR1 as LGHNA and CDR2 as YSLEER. Trimming stripped 1 base from V and 1 base from J, with 24 bases between. DNA for the CDR3: TGCGCCAGCAGCCAAGGACCTGTGTTCGCCGGGGGTCGGGGCACAGATACGCAGTATTTT. Translation: CASSQGPVFAGGRGTDTQYF.

The V gene is TRBV4-3, the J gene TRBJ1-2; D is unclear. The germline V gene has CDR1 LGHNA and CDR2 YSLEER. The CDR3 runs 16 residues. The germline V and J ends were trimmed by 0 bases and 5 bases, with 16 bases remaining between them. This chain's CDR3 is CASSQEGGELGYGYTF. The DNA for the CDR3 is TGCGCCAGCAGCCAAGAGGGCGGGGAACTTGGTTATGGCTACACCTTC.

This clonotype has ten or more counts. The chain is built from TRBV5-5 and TRBJ1-5; possibly TRBD1 for D (5 bases). Germline V lookup: CDR1 SGHKS, CDR2 YYEKEE (reference sequence). The CDR3 covers 14 residues. The ends were cut back, 1 base at V and 6 bases at J, with 11 bases in the middle. CDR3 sequence: CASSLFAGGQPQHF. In nucleotides, the CDR3 is TGTGCCAGCAGCTTGTTTGCCGGGGGTCAGCCCCAGCATTTT.

Ten or more counts support this clonotype. This chain uses TRBV20-1 with TRBJ2-7; D gene uncertain. CDR1 is DFQATT and CDR2 is SNEGSKA in the germline V gene (reference sequence). V shed 0 bases and J shed 5 bases, with 8 bases lying between them. The CDR3 totals 12 residues. This CDR3 reads CSARDLTHEQYF. CDR3 DNA sequence: TGCAGTGCTAGAGATCTGACCCACGAGCAGTACTTC.

This clonotype has ten or more counts. The chain is built from TRBV5-1 and TRBJ2-6; D remains ambiguous. The germline gives CDR1 SGHRS, CDR2 YFSETQ. The CDR3 has 15 residues. V lost 1 base and J 0 bases, leaving 5 bases between the germline ends. The CDR3 loop is CASSLFFSGANVLTF. CDR3 DNA sequence: TGCGCCAGCAGCTTGTTTTTCTCTGGGGCCAACGTCCTGACTTTC. Combining the CDR3 with reference TRBV5-1 and TRBJ2-6 gives the whole variable domain KAGVTQTPRYLIKTRGQQVTLSCSPISGHRSVSWYQQTPGQGLQFLFEYFSETQRNKGNFPGRFSGRQFSNSRSEMNVSTLELGDSALYLCASSLFFSGANVLTFGAGSRLTVL.

This chain connects TRBV6-6 to TRBJ2-1; 7 bases are shared with TRBD2. The V gene end was trimmed by 1 base and the J gene end by 12 bases; junction bases not matched to a gene: 6. CDR1 and CDR2 from the germline V gene are MNHNY and SVGAGI (reference sequence). The CDR3 length is 13 residues. CDR3 protein: CASSYYLGGGQFF. CDR3 nucleotides: TGTGCCAGCAGTTACTACTTAGGCGGGGGGCAGTTCTTC.

This clonotype has a count of ten or more. The J gene is TRBJ2-1, the V gene TRBV10-2; the match to TRBD1 covers 7 bases. The trim removed 4 bases at V and 0 bases at J, leaving 6 bases unmatched. There are 16 residues in the CDR3. Germline-derived CDR1 and CDR2 are WSHSY and SAAADI. The CDR3 here is CASSGQGDNSYNEQFF. CDR3 DNA sequence: TGCGCCAGCAGTGGACAGGGCGATAACTCCTACAATGAGCAGTTCTTC.

This chain joins TRBV19 and TRBJ2-7, with D unclear. Trimming removed 1 base from V and 3 bases from J, with 13 bases in between. The CDR3 is 15 residues long. Germline V lookup: CDR1 LNHDA, CDR2 SQIVND (reference sequence). CDR3 in amino acids: CASSIGSGNYYEQYF. As DNA, the CDR3 is TGTGCCAGTAGTATAGGATCAGGCAACTACTACGAGCAGTACTTC.

This clonotype was seen a handful of times. The chain uses TRBV4-3 and TRBJ1-4; 10 positions agree with TRBD1. With 0 bases clipped from V and 8 bases from J, the junction kept 12 bases outside the gene matches. This CDR3 spans 18 amino acids. Germline values: CDR1 LGHNA, CDR2 YSLEER. The CDR3 region has the DNA TGCGCCAGCAGCCAAGATAGAGAGCGAGACAGGGGGCGAGAAAAACTGTTTTTT. It is translated as CASSQDRERDRGREKLFF.